Presented here are 11 T cell receptor beta chains from one specimen sequenced in a study of T-cell reconstitution after alpha-beta-depleted transplantation in children. TCRbeta library construction was performed incorporating unique molecular identifiers. MiXCR, run by TCRdb on the PCR reads, gives a single entry per CDR3 protein. The table shows 800,000 to 1,000,000 distinct CDR3 sequences, with less than 30% occurring only once. The material was PBMCs, mostly from graft donor cells, obtained 360 days after TCRalphabeta/CD19-depleted stem cell transplant. The receptors were sampled from a boy less than two years old who had a stem cell transplant for SCID, so the T cells may come from the graft donor.

This clonotype has a single count. The chain has TRBV5-1 and TRBJ2-1; no clear D. Deletions cut 5 bases from V and 7 bases from J, with 22 bases between. The CDR3 covers 16 residues. Germline loops: CDR1 SGHRS, CDR2 YFSETQ. This chain's CDR3 is CASRLNLPGRKNEQFF. The DNA for the CDR3 is TGCGCCAGCAGGTTGAACCTACCGGGCAGGAAGAATGAGCAGTTCTTC.

This chain links TRBV18 with TRBJ1-6; TRBD1 aligns across 7 bases. CDR3 length equals 15 residues. After removal of 5 bases from V and 5 bases from J, the junction contained 6 bases not matched to a gene. Germline V gene sequence: CDR1 KGHSH, CDR2 LQKENI. The CDR3 sequence: CASSSKGTDNSPLHF. The CDR3 DNA is TGTGCCAGCTCATCAAAGGGGACAGATAATTCACCCCTCCACTTT.

This clonotype was observed at least ten times. This chain uses TRBV12-3 or TRBV12-4 with TRBJ2-7; a possible D gene is TRBD1 (7 bases). CDR3 length: 15 residues. The V and J ends lost 2 bases and 1 base respectively, with 12 bases between them. The chain's CDR3 is CASSLQGGPSYEQYF. Written as DNA, the CDR3 is TGTGCCAGCAGTTTACAGGGGGGCCCTTCCTACGAGCAGTACTTC.

This clonotype was recorded many times. The J gene is TRBJ1-2, the V gene TRBV28, with 7 bases matching TRBD1. With 5 bases clipped from V and 1 base from J, the junction kept 28 bases outside the gene matches. CDR3 length: 22 amino acids. The germline gives CDR1 MDHEN, CDR2 SYDVKM. Here the CDR3 DNA reads TGTGCCAGCAGTACCCCCGTTATCGACGGGAGGGACAGCCAAAGGAGTAACTATGGCTACACCTTC. It specifies CASSTPVIDGRDSQRSNYGYTF.

This clonotype came up a few times. The chain is built from TRBV5-1 and TRBJ2-2; the D is unclear. The CDR3 has 14 amino acids. With 6 bases removed from V and 7 bases from J, the gap between germline ends came to 16 bases. Germline V gene data show CDR1 as SGHRS and CDR2 as YFSETQ. In DNA, the CDR3 is TGCGCCAGCAACGACAAGGCCGGCGGCGGGGAGCTGTTTTTT. Encoded protein: CASNDKAGGGELFF.

J is TRBJ2-5 and V is TRBV7-9; possible D gene TRBD1, 6 bases. V shed 4 bases and J shed 5 bases, with 17 bases lying between them. The CDR3 totals 15 residues. The germline V gene has CDR1 SEHNR and CDR2 FQNEAQ (reference sequence). The CDR3 loop reads CASSSGDTPRETQYF. CDR3 coding DNA: TGTGCCAGCAGCTCCGGGGACACTCCGCGGGAGACCCAGTACTTC.

Only a few counts were recorded for this clonotype. The chain links TRBV20-1 to TRBJ2-7; 8 nucleotides align to TRBD2. CDR3 size: 12 residues. The V gene end was trimmed by 5 bases and the J gene end by 5 bases; junction bases not matched to a gene: 5. Germline lookup yields CDR1 DFQATT and CDR2 SNEGSKA (reference sequence). The CDR3 coding sequence is TGCAGTGCTCCGCGGGGGGCTAACGAGCAGTACTTC. This gives the protein CSAPRGANEQYF.

The CDR3 DNA sequence: TGTGCCAGCAGTTTAATCCGGGATAGGAATGAGCAGTTCTTC. It codes for CASSLIRDRNEQFF. The chain joins TRBV27 to TRBJ2-1; TRBD2 is a possible D gene (5 bases). Germline V gene sequence: CDR1 MNHEY, CDR2 SMNVEV (reference sequence). CDR3 length equals 14 residues. The V end was cut by 2 bases, the J end by 7 bases, with 12 bases between.

The V gene is TRBV7-2, the J gene TRBJ2-3; 11 bases match TRBD2. The junction had 9 bases not matched to a gene; V was cut back by 7 bases and J by 6 bases. This CDR3 spans 15 amino acids. Germline-derived CDR1 and CDR2 are SGHTA and FQGNSA. The CDR3 coding sequence is TGTGCCAGCAACCGGGGACTAGCGGCGGGTGATACGCAGTATTTT. As protein: CASNRGLAAGDTQYF. Full variable domain (outside the CDR3, taken from reference TRBV7-2 and TRBJ2-3): GAGVSQSPSNKVTEKGKDVELRCDPISGHTALYWYRQSLGQGLEFLIYFQGNSAPDKSGLPSDRFSAERTGGSVSTLTIQRTQQEDSAVYLCASNRGLAAGDTQYFGPGTRLTVL.

Points on this clonotype: It may be a read error: a sequence one base away is much more abundant. This chain links TRBV12-3 or TRBV12-4 with TRBJ2-6, with a weak D call TRBD1 (5 bases). CDR3 length: 16 residues. Written as DNA, the CDR3 is TGTGCCAGCAGCCAGGAAAGGATCTCTGGGGCCAACGTCGTGACTTTC. It translates to CASSQERISGANVVTF.

The chain combines TRBV6-1 with TRBJ1-5, with D perhaps TRBD1 (6 bases). V was clipped by 5 bases and J by 3 bases, with 23 bases between them. Germline CDR1 and CDR2: MNHNS and SASEGT. This CDR3 contains 18 residues. CDR3 bases: TGTGCCAGCAGTAGCCCTCACAGGGATCAGGGAAACAATCAGCCCCAGCATTTT. This encodes CASSSPHRDQGNNQPQHF.